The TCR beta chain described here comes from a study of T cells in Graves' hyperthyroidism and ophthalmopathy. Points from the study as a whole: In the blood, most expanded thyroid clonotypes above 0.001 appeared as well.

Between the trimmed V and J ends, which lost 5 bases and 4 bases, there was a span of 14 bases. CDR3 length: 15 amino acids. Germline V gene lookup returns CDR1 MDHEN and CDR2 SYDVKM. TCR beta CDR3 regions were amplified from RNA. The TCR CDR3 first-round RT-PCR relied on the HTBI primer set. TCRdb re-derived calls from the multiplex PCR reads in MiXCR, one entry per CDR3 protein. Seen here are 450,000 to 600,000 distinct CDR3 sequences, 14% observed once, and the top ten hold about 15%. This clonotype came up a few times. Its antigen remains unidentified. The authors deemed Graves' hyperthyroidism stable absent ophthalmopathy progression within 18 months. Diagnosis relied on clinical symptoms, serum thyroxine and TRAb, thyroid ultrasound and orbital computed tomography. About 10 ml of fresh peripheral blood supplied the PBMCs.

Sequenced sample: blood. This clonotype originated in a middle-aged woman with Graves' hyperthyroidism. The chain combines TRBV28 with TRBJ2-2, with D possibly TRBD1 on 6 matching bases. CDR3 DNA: TGTGCCAGCAGTCCCCAGGGGTTTCCCACCGGGGAGCTGTTTTTT. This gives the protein CASSPQGFPTGELFF. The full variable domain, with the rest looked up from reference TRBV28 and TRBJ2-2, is DVKVTQSSRYLVKRTGEKVFLECVQDMDHENMFWYRQDPGLGLRLIYFSYDVKMKEKGDIPEGYSVSREKKERFSLILESASTNQTSMYLCASSPQGFPTGELFFGEGSRLTVL.